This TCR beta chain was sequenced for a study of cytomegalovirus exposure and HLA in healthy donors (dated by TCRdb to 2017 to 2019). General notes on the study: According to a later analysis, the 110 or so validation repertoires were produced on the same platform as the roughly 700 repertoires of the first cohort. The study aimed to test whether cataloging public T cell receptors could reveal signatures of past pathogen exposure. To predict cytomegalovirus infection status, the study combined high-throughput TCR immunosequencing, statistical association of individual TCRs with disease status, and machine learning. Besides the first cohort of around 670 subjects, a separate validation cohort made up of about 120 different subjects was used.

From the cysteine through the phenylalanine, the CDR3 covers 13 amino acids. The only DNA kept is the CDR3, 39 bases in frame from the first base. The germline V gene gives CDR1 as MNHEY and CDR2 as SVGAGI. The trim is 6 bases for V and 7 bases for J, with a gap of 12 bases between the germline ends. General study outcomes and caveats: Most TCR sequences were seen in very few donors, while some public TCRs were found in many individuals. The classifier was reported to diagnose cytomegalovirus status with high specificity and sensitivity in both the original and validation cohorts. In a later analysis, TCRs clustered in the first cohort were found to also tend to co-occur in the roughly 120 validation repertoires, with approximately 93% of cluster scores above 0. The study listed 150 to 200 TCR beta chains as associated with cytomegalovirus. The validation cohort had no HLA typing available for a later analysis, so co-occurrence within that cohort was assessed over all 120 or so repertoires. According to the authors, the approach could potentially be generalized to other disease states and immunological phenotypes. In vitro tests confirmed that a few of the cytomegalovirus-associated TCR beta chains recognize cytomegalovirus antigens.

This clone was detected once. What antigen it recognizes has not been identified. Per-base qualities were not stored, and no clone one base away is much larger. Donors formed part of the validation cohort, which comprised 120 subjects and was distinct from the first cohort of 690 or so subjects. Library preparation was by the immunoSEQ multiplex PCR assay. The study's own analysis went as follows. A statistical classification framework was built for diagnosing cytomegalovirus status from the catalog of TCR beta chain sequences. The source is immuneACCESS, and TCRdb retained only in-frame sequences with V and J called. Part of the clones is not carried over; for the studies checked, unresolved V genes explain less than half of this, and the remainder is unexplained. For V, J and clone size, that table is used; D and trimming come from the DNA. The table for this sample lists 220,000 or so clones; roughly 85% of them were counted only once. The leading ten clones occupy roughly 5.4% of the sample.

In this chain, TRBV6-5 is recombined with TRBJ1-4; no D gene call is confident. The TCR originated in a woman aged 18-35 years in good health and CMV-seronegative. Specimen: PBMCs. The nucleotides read TGTGCCAGCAGCCCGGCCCGGGGTGAAAAACTGTTTTTT. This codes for CASSPARGEKLFF.